This paragraph covers one TCR beta chain sequence. Study processing details: Reference gene primers were amplified, and this amplification served to estimate nucleated cell counts. The table came from immunoSEQ multiplex PCR; TCRdb's copy has only in-frame clones and leaves some out. The V and J calls and clone size are taken from that table; D and trimming were inferred from the DNA. The sample has some 150,000 clones; over 75% are singletons. Germline values: CDR1 SGHRS, CDR2 YFSETQ. The V gene lost 0 bases and the J gene lost 0 bases, with 8 bases spanning the gap. The CDR3 extends over 15 amino acids. The data stem from a study of blood T cell repertoires in COVID-19. Turning to the study itself: Samples representing acute and convalescent COVID-19 were sourced from the United States, Italy and Spain. T cells, B-cell-depleted T cells, or PBMCs supplied cDNA or gDNA.

The clonotype originates from a human donor in a cohort sampled during active COVID-19. The rearrangement links TRBV5-1 to TRBJ2-3; TRBD1 is a possible D gene (6 bases). Specimen: peripheral blood. The CDR3 DNA is TGCGCCAGCAGCTTGGGAGGGACAAGCACAGATACGCAGTATTTT. This codes for CASSLGGTSTDTQYF.